The clone carrying this T cell receptor beta chain was seen at least ten times. Its antigen remains unidentified. The time point was: newly diagnosed GD, antithyroid drugs for less than 3 months. Making the TCR library involved RNA that had been extracted from PBMCs. Sequencing libraries for TCR beta were prepared with iRepertoire HTBI primers and Arm-PCR of CDR3 regions. TCRdb reanalysed the multiplex PCR reads using MiXCR and keeps one entry per CDR3 protein. This table has about 420,000 distinct CDR3 sequences, about a sixth appearing once. From germline, CDR1 is SNHLY and CDR2 FYNNEI. The V end lost 6 bases, the J end lost 4 bases, and 12 bases lay between the germline ends. The CDR3 covers 13 residues. This record belongs to a study of regulatory T cells in long-lasting Graves disease. General observations from the study: Researchers reported studying only peripheral blood, not thyroid tissue. Favored usage of TRBV28, TRBJ1-2 and TRBJ2-5 was recorded in persistent disease.

Another study also made use of these data, one on T cells in Graves' hyperthyroidism and ophthalmopathy. From that paper: No progression to ophthalmopathy during 18 months of follow-up defined stable disease. Exclusion criteria comprised uncontrolled infection, other autoimmune disease, pregnancy or lactation.

This TCR was recovered from a woman between 18 and 29 years old with Graves disease. The sample here was peripheral blood mononuclear cells (PBMCs), taken at new diagnosis, from a patient treated with antithyroid drugs. The V call is TRBV2, the J call TRBJ1-1; D gene unclear. CDR3 in DNA: TGTGCCAGCAGACGTCGATGGATCACTGAAGCTTTCTTT. This gives the protein CASRRRWITEAFF.